A single sample gave rise to the 5 T cell receptor beta chains below, sequenced in a study of regulatory T cells in long-lasting Graves disease. As to time point: newly diagnosed GD, antithyroid drugs for less than 3 months. TCR sequences were obtained from RNA taken from PBMCs. Library construction for TCR beta used iRepertoire HTBI primers and Arm-PCR of CDR3 regions. TCRdb re-derived calls from the multiplex PCR reads in MiXCR, one entry per CDR3 protein. Of 400,000 to 650,000 distinct CDR3 sequences listed, about 15% are singletons. The sample also formed part of further work on T cells in Graves' hyperthyroidism and ophthalmopathy.

This sample comprised peripheral blood mononuclear cells (PBMCs), obtained at new diagnosis, from a patient treated with antithyroid drugs. The receptors stem from a woman aged 35-60 years with Graves disease.

This clonotype was seen at least ten times. The chain uses TRBV2 and TRBJ1-1; the D is unclear. From germline, CDR1 is SNHLY and CDR2 FYNNEI. CDR3 size: 13 residues. V was trimmed by 6 bases and J by 1 base, leaving 9 bases between them. The CDR3 is CASRGNSNTEAFF. CDR3 in DNA: TGTGCCAGCAGGGGCAACTCGAACACTGAAGCTTTCTTT.

The chain joins TRBV2 to TRBJ1-5; tentative D call: TRBD1 (6 bases). Between the trimmed V and J ends, which lost 6 bases and 0 bases, there was a span of 18 bases. The length of the CDR3 is 17 residues. Germline V gene sequence: CDR1 SNHLY, CDR2 FYNNEI. In nucleotides, the CDR3 is TGTGCCAGCAGCCAAGTCCAAAGGGGGTATAGCAATCAGCCCCAGCATTTT. It is translated as CASSQVQRGYSNQPQHF.

This clonotype was recorded many times. The chain carries TRBV5-6 and TRBJ1-5; maybe TRBD1 (5 bases). CDR3 size: 15 residues. Germline CDR1 is SGHDT and CDR2 is YYEEEE. V was trimmed by 4 bases and J by 2 bases, leaving 13 bases between them. CDR3 coding DNA: TGTGCCAGCAGCCACAGGACAATGGGCAATCAGCCCCAGCATTTT. This translates into CASSHRTMGNQPQHF.

This clonotype was seen ten or more times. The genes are TRBV7-3 and TRBJ2-3, with D maybe TRBD1 (5 bases). The CDR3 loop spans 17 amino acids. Germline V CDR1 and CDR2: SGHTA, FQGTGA. V gave up 5 bases and J gave up 4 bases, with 22 bases separating them. Written as DNA, the CDR3 is TGTGCCAGCAGCCCCAATTTGCAGGGCCGTATCTCAGATACGCAGTATTTT. Protein product: CASSPNLQGRISDTQYF.

The chain carries TRBV6-2 or TRBV6-3 and TRBJ2-6; the D gene is possibly TRBD1 (5 bases). The CDR3 extends over 15 amino acids. The germline CDR1 and CDR2 sequences are MNHEY and SVGEGT. V lost 5 bases to trimming and J lost 1 base, with 9 bases between them. CDR3 region: CASSNQGSGANVLTF. CDR3 nucleotides: TGTGCCAGCAGTAACCAGGGATCTGGGGCCAACGTCCTGACTTTC.